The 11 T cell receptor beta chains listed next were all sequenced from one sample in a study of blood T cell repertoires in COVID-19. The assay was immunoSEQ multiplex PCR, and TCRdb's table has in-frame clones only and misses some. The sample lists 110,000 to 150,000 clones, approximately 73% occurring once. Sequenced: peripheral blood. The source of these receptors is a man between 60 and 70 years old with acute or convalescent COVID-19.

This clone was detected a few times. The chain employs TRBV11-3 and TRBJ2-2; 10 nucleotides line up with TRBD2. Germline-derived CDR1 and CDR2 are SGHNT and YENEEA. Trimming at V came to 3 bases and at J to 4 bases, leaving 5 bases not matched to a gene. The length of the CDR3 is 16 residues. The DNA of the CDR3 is TGTGCCAGCAGCTTGCTAGCGGGAGATTCCACCGGGGAGCTGTTTTTT. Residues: CASSLLAGDSTGELFF.

CDR3 residues: CASRASGRDYNEQFF. The CDR3, as DNA: TGTGCCAGCAGGGCTAGCGGGCGGGATTACAATGAGCAGTTCTTC. J is TRBJ2-1 and V is TRBV11-2, with 8 bases identical to TRBD2. V shed 6 bases, J shed 4 bases, and the junction held 8 bases outside the gene matches. The CDR3 loop spans 15 amino acids. Germline CDR1 SGHAT, CDR2 FQNNGV.

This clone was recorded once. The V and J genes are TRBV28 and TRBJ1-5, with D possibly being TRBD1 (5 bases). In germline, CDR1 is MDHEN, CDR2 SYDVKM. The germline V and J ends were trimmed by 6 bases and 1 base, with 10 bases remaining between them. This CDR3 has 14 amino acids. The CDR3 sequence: CASSSGGSNQPQHF. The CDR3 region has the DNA TGTGCCAGCAGCTCGGGGGGGAGCAATCAGCCCCAGCATTTT.

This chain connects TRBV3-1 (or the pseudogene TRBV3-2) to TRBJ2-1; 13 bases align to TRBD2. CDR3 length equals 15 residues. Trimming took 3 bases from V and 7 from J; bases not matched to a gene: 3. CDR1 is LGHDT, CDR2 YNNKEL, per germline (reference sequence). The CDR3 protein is CASSQGLAGSNEQFF. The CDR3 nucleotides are TGTGCCAGCAGCCAGGGACTAGCGGGGAGTAATGAGCAGTTCTTC.

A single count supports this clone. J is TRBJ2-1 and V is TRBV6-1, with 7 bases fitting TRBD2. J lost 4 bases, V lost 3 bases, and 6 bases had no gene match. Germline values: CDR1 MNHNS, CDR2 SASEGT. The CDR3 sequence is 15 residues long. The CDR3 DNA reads TGTGCCAGCAGTGATTTGTCGGGGGGATACAATGAGCAGTTCTTC. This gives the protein CASSDLSGGYNEQFF.

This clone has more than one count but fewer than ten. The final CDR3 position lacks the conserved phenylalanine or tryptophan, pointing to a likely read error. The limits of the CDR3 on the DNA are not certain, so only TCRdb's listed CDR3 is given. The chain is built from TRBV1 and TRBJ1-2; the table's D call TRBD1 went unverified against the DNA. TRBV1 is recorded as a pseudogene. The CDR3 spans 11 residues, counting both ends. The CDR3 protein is CTSSPGQLPPL.

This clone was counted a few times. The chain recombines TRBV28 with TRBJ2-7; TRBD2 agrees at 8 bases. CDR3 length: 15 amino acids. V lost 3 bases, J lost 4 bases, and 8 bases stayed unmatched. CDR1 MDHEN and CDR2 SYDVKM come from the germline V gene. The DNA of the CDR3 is TGTGCCAGCAGTTTGGTCCGGGAGGGCCGGTACGAGCAGTACTTC. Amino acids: CASSLVREGRYEQYF.

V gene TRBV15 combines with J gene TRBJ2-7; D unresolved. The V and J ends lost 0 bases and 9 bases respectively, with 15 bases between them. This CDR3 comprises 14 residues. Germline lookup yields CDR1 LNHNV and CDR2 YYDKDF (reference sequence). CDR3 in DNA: TGTGCCACCAGCAGAGATCTGGGCACCTCTGGGCAGTACTTC. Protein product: CATSRDLGTSGQYF.

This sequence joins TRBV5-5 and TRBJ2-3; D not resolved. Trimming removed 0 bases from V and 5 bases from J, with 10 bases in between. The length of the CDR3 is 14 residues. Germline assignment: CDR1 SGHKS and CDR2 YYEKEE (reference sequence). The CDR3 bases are TGTGCCAGCAGCTTGGCCCGTGTTAGAGATACGCAGTATTTT. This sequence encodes CASSLARVRDTQYF.

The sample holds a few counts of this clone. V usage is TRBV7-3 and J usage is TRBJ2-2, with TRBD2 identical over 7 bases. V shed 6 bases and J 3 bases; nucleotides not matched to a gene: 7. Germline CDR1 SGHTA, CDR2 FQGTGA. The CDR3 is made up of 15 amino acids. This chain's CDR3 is CASRRYAGDTGELFF. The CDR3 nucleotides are TGTGCCAGCAGGCGTTACGCGGGAGACACCGGGGAGCTGTTTTTT.

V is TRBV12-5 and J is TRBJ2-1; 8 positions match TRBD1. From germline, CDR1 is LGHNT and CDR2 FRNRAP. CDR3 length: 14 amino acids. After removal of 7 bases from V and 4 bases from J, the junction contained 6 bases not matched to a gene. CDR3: CASALGQGYNEQFF. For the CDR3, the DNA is TGTGCTAGTGCCCTAGGACAGGGATACAATGAGCAGTTCTTC.